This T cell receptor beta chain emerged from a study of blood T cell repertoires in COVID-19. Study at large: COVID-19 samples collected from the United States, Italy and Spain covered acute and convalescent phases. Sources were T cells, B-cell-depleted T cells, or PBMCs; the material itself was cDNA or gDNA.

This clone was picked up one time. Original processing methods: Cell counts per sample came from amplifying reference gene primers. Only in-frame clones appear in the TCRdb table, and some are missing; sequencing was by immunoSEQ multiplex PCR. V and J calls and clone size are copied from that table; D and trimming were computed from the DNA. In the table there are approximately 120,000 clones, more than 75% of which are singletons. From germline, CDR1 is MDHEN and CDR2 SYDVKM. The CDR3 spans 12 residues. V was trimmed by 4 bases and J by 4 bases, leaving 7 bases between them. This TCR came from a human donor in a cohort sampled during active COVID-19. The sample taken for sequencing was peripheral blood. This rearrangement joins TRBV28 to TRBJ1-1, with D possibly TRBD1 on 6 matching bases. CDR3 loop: CASSWGRTEAFF. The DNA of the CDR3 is TGTGCCAGCAGTTGGGGGCGCACTGAAGCTTTCTTT.